This T cell receptor (beta chain) was retrieved from a study of blood T cells in healthy people across ages. Individuals who donated were healthy Caucasians from Russia aged 6 to 90. Extractions gave at least 5.5 micrograms of total RNA per sample. Combining a sample-barcoded 5' primer with a J-beta primer mix, a second PCR ran for about 7 to 11 cycles. TCRdb analysed the 5' RACE reads with MiXCR anew, one entry per CDR3 protein. The sample shows some 860,000 distinct CDR3 sequences, about 61% of them seen only once. This clonotype turned up a few times. Its specificity is not known. V lost 3 bases and J lost 3, with 12 bases in between. Germline V lookup: CDR1 SGHRS, CDR2 YFSETQ. This CDR3 region has 15 residues. Overall study results and limits: Researchers said unsorted PBMCs prevented a conclusive naive versus antigen-experienced comparison. Diversity estimates from one million T cells were considered underestimates.

This sequence originates from a man between 40 and 49 years old in good health. Specimen: blood. The chain recombines TRBV5-1 with TRBJ2-2; possibly TRBD1 or TRBD2 for D (5 bases each). The DNA for the CDR3 is TGCGCCAGCAGCTCTCAACGGGACCACACCGGGGAGCTGTTTTTT. Amino acids: CASSSQRDHTGELFF.